The 20 T cell receptor beta chains below were found in one sample sequenced in a study of OX40 agonist ivuxolimab in advanced cancers. Generated by immunoSEQ multiplex PCR, the TCRdb table keeps only in-frame clones and is missing some. Counted here are about 76,000 clones, approximately 85% occurring once; the ten biggest clones make up roughly 6%. The sequencing here drew on CD4+ or CD8+ T cells sorted from blood, taken in a trial of the OX40 agonist ivuxolimab. These receptors were obtained from an adult with an advanced solid tumor such as melanoma, head and neck, liver or kidney cancer.

This clone was detected a few times. V gene TRBV7-7 combines with J gene TRBJ2-3, with 7 bases fitting TRBD2. Germline CDR1 and CDR2: SSHAT and FNYEAQ (reference sequence). The V segment lost 5 bases and the J segment 2 bases; nucleotides outside the gene matches: 7. The CDR3 is made up of 15 amino acids. The CDR3 loop reads CASSKGAGPTDTQYF. The CDR3 DNA is TGTGCCAGCAGCAAAGGAGCGGGGCCCACAGATACGCAGTATTTT.

This clone was picked up a small number of times. The chain uses TRBV5-4 and TRBJ2-1; 14 nucleotides align to TRBD2. Germline V lookup: CDR1 SGHNT, CDR2 YYREEE (reference sequence). V lost 4 bases and J lost 8; bases outside the gene matches: 8. The CDR3 is 16 residues long. CDR3 nucleotide sequence: TGTGCCAGCAGCCATCCGGGACTAGCGGGAGTGGATGAGCAGTTCTTC. It translates to CASSHPGLAGVDEQFF.

V is TRBV7-2 and J is TRBJ2-2; 7 nucleotides agree with TRBD2. CDR1 is SGHTA, CDR2 FQGNSA, per germline. The CDR3 spans 16 residues. The V and J ends lost 1 base and 1 base, in that order; junction bases with no gene match: 3. CDR3 nucleotides: TGTGCCAGCAGCTTAGGAGGCGGGGGGAACACCGGGGAGCTGTTTTTT. Its translation: CASSLGGGGNTGELFF.

The chain combines TRBV27 with TRBJ2-3; TRBD1 aligns across 9 bases. J lost 2 bases, V lost 7 bases, and 10 bases had no gene match. CDR1 and CDR2 from the germline V gene are MNHEY and SMNVEV (reference sequence). The CDR3 has 16 amino acids. CDR3 amino acids: CASNRLGTGYTDTQYF. The DNA for the CDR3 is TGTGCCAGCAATAGGCTAGGGACAGGGTACACAGATACGCAGTATTTT.

The V and J genes are TRBV11-2 and TRBJ2-7, with D unclear. V shed 1 base and J shed 4 bases, with 5 bases lying between them. Germline V gene data show CDR1 as SGHAT and CDR2 as FQNNGV. The CDR3 has 12 amino acids. The chain's CDR3 is CASSLGRYEQYF. Written as DNA, the CDR3 is TGTGCCAGCAGCTTAGGGAGATACGAGCAGTACTTC.

The rearrangement uses TRBV9 and TRBJ2-1; TRBD2 matches at 7 bases. This CDR3 is built from 15 residues. Trimming took 5 bases from V and 10 from J; bases not matched to a gene: 15. Germline V gene sequence: CDR1 SGDLS, CDR2 YYNGEE. The CDR3 loop is CASSGTGRDTREQFF. Written as DNA, the CDR3 is TGTGCCAGCAGTGGGACGGGGAGGGATACCAGGGAGCAGTTCTTC.

V gene TRBV7-2 combines with J gene TRBJ2-1, with D possibly being TRBD2 (5 bases). Germline CDR1 reads SGHTA; CDR2 reads FQGNSA. The CDR3 length is 14 residues. V dropped 4 bases and J dropped 0 bases, with 7 bases sitting between them. The CDR3 loop is CASSSTSSYNEQFF. CDR3 in DNA: TGTGCCAGCAGCTCCACTAGCTCCTACAATGAGCAGTTCTTC. The complete variable domain, with remaining parts taken from reference TRBV7-2 and TRBJ2-1, reads GAGVSQSPSNKVTEKGKDVELRCDPISGHTALYWYRQSLGQGLEFLIYFQGNSAPDKSGLPSDRFSAERTGGSVSTLTIQRTQQEDSAVYLCASSSTSSYNEQFFGPGTRLTVL.

The rearrangement links TRBV2 to TRBJ1-6; no firm D call. The CDR3 has 15 residues. The germline gives CDR1 SNHLY, CDR2 FYNNEI. V lost 8 bases to trimming and J lost 0 bases, with 11 bases between them. CDR3 DNA sequence: TGTGCCAGCTCCCCGGGGAGCTCCTATAATTCACCCCTCCACTTT. The encoded protein is CASSPGSSYNSPLHF.

CDR3 bases: TGTGCCAGCAGCGTTGGGGGGTCCGGCTACACCTTC. It specifies CASSVGGSGYTF. This chain connects TRBV4-2 to TRBJ1-2, with D tentatively TRBD1 (5 bases). The V gene's germline CDR1 is LGHNA and CDR2 YNFKEQ. Trimming shortened V by 5 bases and J by 8 bases, and 12 bases separated the two germline ends. The CDR3 runs to 12 residues.

The sample holds one count of this clone. Here the CDR3 reads CASSVLPGGNYGYTF. The CDR3 nucleotides are TGTGCCAGCAGTGTCCTCCCAGGGGGCAACTATGGCTACACCTTC. The chain has TRBV2 and TRBJ1-2; 8 bases line up with TRBD1. The germline V gene has CDR1 SNHLY and CDR2 FYNNEI. The V and J ends lost 4 bases and 2 bases, in that order; junction bases with no gene match: 6. This CDR3 spans 15 amino acids.

V and J are TRBV6-6 and TRBJ2-7, with 8 bases identical to TRBD1. This CDR3 has 14 amino acids. Germline CDR1 is MNHNY and CDR2 is SVGAGI (reference sequence). The V gene end was trimmed by 6 bases and the J gene end by 3 bases; junction bases not matched to a gene: 7. The CDR3 spells CASSPQGAGYEQYF. For the CDR3, the DNA is TGTGCCAGCAGCCCGCAGGGGGCAGGCTACGAGCAGTACTTC.

The chain employs TRBV4-1 and TRBJ2-2; TRBD2 is a possible D gene (6 bases). This CDR3 has 16 amino acids. The V end was cut by 0 bases, the J end by 7 bases, with 15 bases between. The germline gives CDR1 MGHRA, CDR2 YSYEKL. The CDR3 nucleotides read TGCGCCAGCAGCCAAGAAAGGCGGCGGGACGGCGGGGAGCTGTTTTTT. The encoded protein is CASSQERRRDGGELFF.

This clone was seen once. V gene TRBV6-9 combines with J gene TRBJ1-2, with no clear D. Trimming removed 3 bases from V and 2 bases from J, with 1 base in between. The CDR3 extends over 11 amino acids. Germline CDR1 reads MNHGY; CDR2 reads SVAAGI. The CDR3 protein is CASSYNYGYTF. In DNA, the CDR3 is TGTGCCAGCAGTTACAACTATGGCTACACCTTC.

This rearrangement joins TRBV11-2 to TRBJ2-2; no definite D call. Looked up from germline, CDR1 is SGHAT and CDR2 is FQNNGV. There are 17 residues in the CDR3. V gave up 5 bases and J gave up 5 bases, with 21 bases separating them. DNA for the CDR3: TGTGCCAGCAGCCCCCCCCGTCGGCAAGTAGGGACCGGGGAGCTGTTTTTT. Its translation is CASSPPRRQVGTGELFF.

The chain is built from TRBV13 and TRBJ2-7, with 7 nucleotides matching TRBD1. The CDR3 has 16 amino acids. Germline V gene sequence: CDR1 PRHDT, CDR2 FYEKMQ (reference sequence). Trimming at V came to 5 bases and at J to 5 bases, leaving 15 bases not matched to a gene. CDR3 amino acids: CASSPPDRIPGDEQYF. Written as DNA, the CDR3 is TGTGCCAGCAGCCCGCCGGACAGGATCCCTGGAGACGAGCAGTACTTC.

J is TRBJ2-7 and V is TRBV5-4; D tentatively fits TRBD1 or TRBD2 (6 bases each). V was pared by 5 bases and J by 5 bases, with 14 bases between. Germline V CDR1 and CDR2: SGHNT, YYREEE (reference sequence). There are 13 residues in the CDR3. CDR3 amino acids: CASSFLGGDEQYF. DNA for the CDR3: TGTGCCAGCAGTTTCCTCGGGGGCGACGAGCAGTACTTC.

CDR3: CASSQEGVGGRASAGANVLTF. The CDR3 DNA reads as TGTGCCAGCAGCCAAGAGGGAGTCGGCGGGAGGGCCTCAGCTGGGGCCAACGTCCTGACTTTC. This chain uses TRBV4-2 with TRBJ2-6; 9 bases are shared with TRBD2. The length of the CDR3 is 21 residues. J gave up 2 bases and V 0 bases, and 14 bases lay outside the gene matches. Germline V gene lookup returns CDR1 LGHNA and CDR2 YNFKEQ.

The genes are TRBV6-1 and TRBJ2-3; 9 nucleotides line up with TRBD2. Germline-derived CDR1 and CDR2 are MNHNS and SASEGT. The CDR3 length is 15 residues. Germline trimming cut 1 base from V and 7 bases from J; bases unmatched to any gene: 6. The CDR3 DNA reads as TGTGCCAGCAGTGAAGAAAGCGGGGGGAGGTATACGCAGTATTTT. It is translated as CASSEESGGRYTQYF.

The J gene is TRBJ2-7, the V gene TRBV7-2; 9 bases map to TRBD1. This CDR3 is built from 17 residues. The germline V gene has CDR1 SGHTA and CDR2 FQGNSA. The J segment lost 3 bases and the V segment lost 5 bases, leaving 14 bases of the junction unmatched. In DNA, the CDR3 is TGTGCCAGCAGCCAACGGACAGGGGCCCCGTTAATCTACGAGCAGTACTTC. Translated: CASSQRTGAPLIYEQYF.

The chain combines TRBV7-9 with TRBJ2-3, with 8 bases that match TRBD2. This CDR3 is 15 amino acids long. V dropped 4 bases and J dropped 3; count of bases not matched to a gene: 6. The germline CDR1 and CDR2 sequences are SEHNR and FQNEAQ (reference sequence). The CDR3 nucleotides read TGTGCCAGCAGCTATTTCGGCGGGGGGACAGATACGCAGTATTTT. Residues: CASSYFGGGTDTQYF. Filled out from reference TRBV7-9 and TRBJ2-3, the complete variable domain reads DTGVSQNPRHKITKRGQNVTFRCDPISEHNRLYWYRQTLGQGPEFLTYFQNEAQLEKSRLLSDRFSAERPKGSFSTLEIQRTEQGDSAMYLCASSYFGGGTDTQYFGPGTRLTVL.